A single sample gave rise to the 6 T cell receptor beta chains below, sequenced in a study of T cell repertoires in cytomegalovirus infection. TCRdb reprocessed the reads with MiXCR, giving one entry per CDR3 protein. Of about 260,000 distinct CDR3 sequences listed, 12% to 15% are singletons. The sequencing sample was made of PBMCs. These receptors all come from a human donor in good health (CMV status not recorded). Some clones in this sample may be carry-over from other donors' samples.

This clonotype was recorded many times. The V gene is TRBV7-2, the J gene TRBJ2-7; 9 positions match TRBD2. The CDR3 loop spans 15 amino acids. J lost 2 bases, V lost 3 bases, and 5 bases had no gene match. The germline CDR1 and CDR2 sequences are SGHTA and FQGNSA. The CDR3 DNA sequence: TGTGCCAGCAGCTTGGGCCCTAGCGGGGCCTACGAGCAGTACTTC. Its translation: CASSLGPSGAYEQYF.

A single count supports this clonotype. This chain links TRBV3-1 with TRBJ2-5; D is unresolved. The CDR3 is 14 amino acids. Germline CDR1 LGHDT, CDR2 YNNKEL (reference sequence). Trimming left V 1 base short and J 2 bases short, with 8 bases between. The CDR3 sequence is CASSQVERQETQYF. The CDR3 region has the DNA TGTGCCAGCAGCCAAGTCGAGCGTCAAGAGACCCAGTACTTC.

The CDR3 nucleotides read TGCAGCGTTGGGCAACAGGGGGCGGACGAGCAGTACTTC. Translating it yields CSVGQQGADEQYF. V and J are TRBV29-1 and TRBJ2-7; TRBD1 matches at 9 bases. V trimming: 4 bases; J trimming: 5 bases; junction bases outside the gene matches: 6. From germline, CDR1 is SQVTM and CDR2 ANQGSEA. The CDR3 runs to 13 residues.

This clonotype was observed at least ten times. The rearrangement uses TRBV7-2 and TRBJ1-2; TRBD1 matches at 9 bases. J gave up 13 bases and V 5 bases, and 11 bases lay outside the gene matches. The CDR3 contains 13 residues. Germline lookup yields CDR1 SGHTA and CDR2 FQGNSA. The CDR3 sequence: CASSPGQGSISTF. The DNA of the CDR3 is TGTGCCAGCAGCCCGGGACAGGGCTCCATAAGCACCTTC.

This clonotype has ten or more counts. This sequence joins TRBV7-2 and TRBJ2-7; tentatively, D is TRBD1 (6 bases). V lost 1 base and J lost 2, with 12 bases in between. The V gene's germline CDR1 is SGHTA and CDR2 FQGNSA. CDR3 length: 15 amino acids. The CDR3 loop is CASSLVPGVPYEQYF. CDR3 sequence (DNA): TGTGCCAGCAGCTTAGTCCCAGGGGTGCCCTACGAGCAGTACTTC.

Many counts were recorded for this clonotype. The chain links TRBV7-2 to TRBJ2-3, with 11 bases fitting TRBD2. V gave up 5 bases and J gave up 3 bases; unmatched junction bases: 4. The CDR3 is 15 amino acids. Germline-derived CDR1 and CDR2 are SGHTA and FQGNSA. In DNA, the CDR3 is TGTGCCAGCAGCACACTAGCGGGGGTTACAGATACGCAGTATTTT. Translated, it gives CASSTLAGVTDTQYF.